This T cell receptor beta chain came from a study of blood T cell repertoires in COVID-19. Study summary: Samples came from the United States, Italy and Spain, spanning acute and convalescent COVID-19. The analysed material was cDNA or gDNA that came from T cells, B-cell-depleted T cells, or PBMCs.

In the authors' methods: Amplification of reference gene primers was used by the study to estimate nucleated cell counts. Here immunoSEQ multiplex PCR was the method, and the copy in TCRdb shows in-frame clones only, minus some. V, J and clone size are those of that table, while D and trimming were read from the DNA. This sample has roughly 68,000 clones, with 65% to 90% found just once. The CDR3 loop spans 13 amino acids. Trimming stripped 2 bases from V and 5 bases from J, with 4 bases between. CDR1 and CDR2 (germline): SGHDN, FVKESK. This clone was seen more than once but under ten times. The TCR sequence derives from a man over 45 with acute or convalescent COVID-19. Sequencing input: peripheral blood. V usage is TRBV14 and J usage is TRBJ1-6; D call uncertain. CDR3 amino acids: CASSQTNNSPLHF. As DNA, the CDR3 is TGTGCCAGCAGCCAAACAAATAATTCACCCCTCCACTTT. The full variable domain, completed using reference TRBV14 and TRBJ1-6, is EAGVTQFPSHSVIEKGQTVTLRCDPISGHDNLYWYRRVMGKEIKFLLHFVKESKQDESGMPNNRFLAERTGGTYSTLKVQPAELEDSGVYFCASSQTNNSPLHFGNGTRLTVT.